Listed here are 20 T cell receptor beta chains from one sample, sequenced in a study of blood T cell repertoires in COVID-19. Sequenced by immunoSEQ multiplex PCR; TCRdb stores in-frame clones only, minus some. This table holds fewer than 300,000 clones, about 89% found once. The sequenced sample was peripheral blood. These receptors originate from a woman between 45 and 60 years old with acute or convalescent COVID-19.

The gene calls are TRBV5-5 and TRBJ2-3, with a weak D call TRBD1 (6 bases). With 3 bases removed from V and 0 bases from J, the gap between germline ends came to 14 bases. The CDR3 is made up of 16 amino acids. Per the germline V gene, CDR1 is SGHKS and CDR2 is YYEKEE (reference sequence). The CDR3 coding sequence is TGTGCCAGCAGCTCCGGGACAAGAACTAGCACAGATACGCAGTATTTT. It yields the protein CASSSGTRTSTDTQYF.

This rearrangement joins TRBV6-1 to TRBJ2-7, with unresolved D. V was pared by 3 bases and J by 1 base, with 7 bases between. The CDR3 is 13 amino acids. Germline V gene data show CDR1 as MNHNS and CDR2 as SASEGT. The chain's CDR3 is CASSDTASYEQYF. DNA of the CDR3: TGTGCCAGCAGTGACACAGCTTCCTACGAGCAGTACTTC.

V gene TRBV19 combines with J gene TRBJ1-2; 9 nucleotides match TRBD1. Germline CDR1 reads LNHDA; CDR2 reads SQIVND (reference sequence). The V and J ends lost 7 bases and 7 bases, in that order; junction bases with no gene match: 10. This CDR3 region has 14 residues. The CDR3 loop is CASTDPGQGGGYTF. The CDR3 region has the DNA TGTGCCAGTACCGACCCGGGACAGGGCGGTGGCTACACCTTC.

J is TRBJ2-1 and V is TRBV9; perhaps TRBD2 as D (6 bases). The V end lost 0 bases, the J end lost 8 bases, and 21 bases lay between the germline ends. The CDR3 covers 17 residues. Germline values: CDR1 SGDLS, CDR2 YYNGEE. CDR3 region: CASSVGLKMGGLHEQFF. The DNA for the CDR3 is TGTGCCAGCAGCGTAGGGCTTAAGATGGGAGGCCTCCATGAGCAGTTCTTC.

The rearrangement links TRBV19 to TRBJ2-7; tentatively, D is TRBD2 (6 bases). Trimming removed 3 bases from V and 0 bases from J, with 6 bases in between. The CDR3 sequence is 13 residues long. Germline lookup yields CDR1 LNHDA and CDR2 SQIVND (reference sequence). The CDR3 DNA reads TGTGCCAGTAGTATGCGGGGCTCCTACGAGCAGTACTTC. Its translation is CASSMRGSYEQYF.

The CDR3 spells CASSVGASYNEQFF. DNA of the CDR3: TGTGCCAGCAGCGTAGGTGCCAGCTACAATGAGCAGTTCTTC. V usage is TRBV9 and J usage is TRBJ2-1; D is ambiguous. Germline CDR1 SGDLS, CDR2 YYNGEE. The CDR3 length is 14 residues. Trimming cost V 0 bases and J 3 bases, with 7 bases left between them.

The CDR3 DNA reads TGTGCCAGCTCACCACCTAGCGGGAGGGTCTCCTACGAGCAGTACTTC. Encoded protein: CASSPPSGRVSYEQYF. This chain joins TRBV18 and TRBJ2-7; 11 positions match TRBD2. V was clipped by 0 bases and J by 0 bases; unmatched bases: 1. Germline CDR1 is KGHSH and CDR2 is LQKENI. The CDR3 sequence is 16 residues long.

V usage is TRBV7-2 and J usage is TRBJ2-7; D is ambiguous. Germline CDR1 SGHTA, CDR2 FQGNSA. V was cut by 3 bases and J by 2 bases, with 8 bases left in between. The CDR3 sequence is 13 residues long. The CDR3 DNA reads TGTGCCAGCAGCTTTGAACAGACCTACGAGCAGTACTTC. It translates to CASSFEQTYEQYF.

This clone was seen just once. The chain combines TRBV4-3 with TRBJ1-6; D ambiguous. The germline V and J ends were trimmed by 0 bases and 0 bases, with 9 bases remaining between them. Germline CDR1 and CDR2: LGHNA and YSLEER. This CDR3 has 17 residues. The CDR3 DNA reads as TGCGCCAGCAGCCAAGACCAAATTAGCTCCTATAATTCACCCCTCCACTTT. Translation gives CASSQDQISSYNSPLHF.

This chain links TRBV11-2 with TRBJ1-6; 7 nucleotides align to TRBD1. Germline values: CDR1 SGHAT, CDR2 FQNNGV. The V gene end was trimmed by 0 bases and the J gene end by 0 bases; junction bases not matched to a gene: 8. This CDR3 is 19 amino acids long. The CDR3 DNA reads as TGTGCCAGCAGCTTAGAGTCCGGGACAGTCAGCTCCTATAATTCACCCCTCCACTTT. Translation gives CASSLESGTVSSYNSPLHF.

The CDR3 loop reads CASSFPLTGVNSPLHF. Here the CDR3 DNA reads TGCGCCAGCAGCTTCCCGTTGACAGGGGTGAATTCACCCCTCCACTTT. The V gene is TRBV4-1, the J gene TRBJ1-6, with TRBD1 identical over 8 bases. Germline V gene data show CDR1 as MGHRA and CDR2 as YSYEKL. CDR3 length: 16 residues. Trimming took 5 bases from V and 7 from J; bases not matched to a gene: 10.

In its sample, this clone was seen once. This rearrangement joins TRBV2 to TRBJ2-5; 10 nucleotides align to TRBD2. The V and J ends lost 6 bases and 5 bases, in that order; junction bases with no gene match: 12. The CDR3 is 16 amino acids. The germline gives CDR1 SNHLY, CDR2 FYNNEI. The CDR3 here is CASSRGGLAGDETQYF. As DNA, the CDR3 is TGTGCCAGCAGCCGGGGAGGCCTAGCGGGAGACGAGACCCAGTACTTC. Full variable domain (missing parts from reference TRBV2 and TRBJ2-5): EPEVTQTPSHQVTQMGQEVILRCVPISNHLYFYWYRQILGQKVEFLVSFYNNEISEKSEIFDDQFSVERPDGSNFTLKIRSTKLEDSAMYFCASSRGGLAGDETQYFGPGTRLLVL.

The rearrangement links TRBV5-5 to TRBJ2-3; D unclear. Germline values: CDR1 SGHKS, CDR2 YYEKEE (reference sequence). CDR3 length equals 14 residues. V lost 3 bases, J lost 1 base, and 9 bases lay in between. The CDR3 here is CASSYPQGTDTQYF. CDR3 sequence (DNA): TGTGCCAGCAGCTACCCGCAGGGCACAGATACGCAGTATTTT.

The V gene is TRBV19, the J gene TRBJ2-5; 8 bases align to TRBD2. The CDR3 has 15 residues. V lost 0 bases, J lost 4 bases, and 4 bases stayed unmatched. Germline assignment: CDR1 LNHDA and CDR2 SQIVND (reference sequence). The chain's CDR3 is CASSIESSGRETQYF. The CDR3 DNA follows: TGTGCCAGTAGTATAGAGTCTAGCGGGCGAGAGACCCAGTACTTC.

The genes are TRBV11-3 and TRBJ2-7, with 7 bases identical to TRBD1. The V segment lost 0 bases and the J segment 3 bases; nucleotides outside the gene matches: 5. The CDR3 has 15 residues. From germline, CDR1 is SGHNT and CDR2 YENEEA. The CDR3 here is CASSLDTGQSYEQYF. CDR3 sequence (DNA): TGTGCCAGCAGCTTAGATACGGGACAGAGCTACGAGCAGTACTTC.

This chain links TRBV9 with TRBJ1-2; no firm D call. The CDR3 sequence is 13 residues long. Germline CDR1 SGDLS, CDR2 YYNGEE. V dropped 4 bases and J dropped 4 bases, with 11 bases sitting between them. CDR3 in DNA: TGTGCCAGCAGCCTACGGGAGGGCTATGGCTACACCTTC. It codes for CASSLREGYGYTF.

In DNA form, the CDR3 reads TGTGCCTGGAGTTATCTTTACAATGAGCAGTTCTTC. Its protein is CAWSYLYNEQFF. The J gene is TRBJ2-1, the V gene TRBV30, with D unresolved. Germline CDR1 is GTSNPN and CDR2 is SVGIG (reference sequence). The CDR3 extends over 12 amino acids. The germline V and J ends were trimmed by 2 bases and 4 bases, with 6 bases remaining between them. The entire variable domain, with the rest obtained from reference TRBV30 and TRBJ2-1, is as follows: SQTIHQWPATLVQPVGSPLSLECTVEGTSNPNLYWYRQAAGRGLQLLFYSVGIGQISSEVPQNLSASRPQDRQFILSSKKLLLSDSGFYLCAWSYLYNEQFFGPGTRLTVL.

For the CDR3, the DNA is TGTGCCAGCAGCCCACAGGCGATCACTGAAGCTTTCTTT. Translating it yields CASSPQAITEAFF. The chain combines TRBV14 with TRBJ1-1; D might be TRBD1 (5 bases). Germline loops: CDR1 SGHDN, CDR2 FVKESK. CDR3 length equals 13 residues. Trimming took off 4 bases at V and 4 bases at J, with 10 bases between the two ends.

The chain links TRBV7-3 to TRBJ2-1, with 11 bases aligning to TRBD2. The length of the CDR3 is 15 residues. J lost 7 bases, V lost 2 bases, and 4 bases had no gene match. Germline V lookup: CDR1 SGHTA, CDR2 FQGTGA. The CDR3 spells CASSLGTSGPNEQFF. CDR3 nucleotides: TGTGCCAGCAGCTTAGGGACTAGCGGACCAAATGAGCAGTTCTTC. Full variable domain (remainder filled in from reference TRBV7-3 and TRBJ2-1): GAGVSQTPSNKVTEKGKYVELRCDPISGHTALYWYRQSLGQGPEFLIYFQGTGAADDSGLPNDRFFAVRPEGSVSTLKIQRTERGDSAVYLCASSLGTSGPNEQFFGPGTRLTVL.

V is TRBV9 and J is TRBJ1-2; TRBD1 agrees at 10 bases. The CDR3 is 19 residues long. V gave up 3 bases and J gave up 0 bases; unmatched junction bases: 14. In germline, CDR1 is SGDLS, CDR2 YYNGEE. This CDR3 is CASSAPYETGGATNYGYTF. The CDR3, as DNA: TGTGCCAGCAGCGCCCCTTATGAGACAGGGGGCGCAACTAACTATGGCTACACCTTC.